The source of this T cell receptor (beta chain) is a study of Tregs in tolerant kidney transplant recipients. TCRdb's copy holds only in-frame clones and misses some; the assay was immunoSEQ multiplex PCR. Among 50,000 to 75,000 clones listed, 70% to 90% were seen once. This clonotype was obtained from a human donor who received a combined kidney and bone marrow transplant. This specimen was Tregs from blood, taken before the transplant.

DNA for the CDR3: TGTGCCAGCGCTCCCGGGGGGAGCAGTGAGCAGTTCTTC. This encodes CASAPGGSSEQFF. This chain connects TRBV28 to TRBJ2-1, with TRBD2 matching over 7 bases. Germline trimming cut 8 bases from V and 9 bases from J; bases unmatched to any gene: 10. Germline V gene sequence: CDR1 MDHEN, CDR2 SYDVKM. CDR3 length: 13 residues.